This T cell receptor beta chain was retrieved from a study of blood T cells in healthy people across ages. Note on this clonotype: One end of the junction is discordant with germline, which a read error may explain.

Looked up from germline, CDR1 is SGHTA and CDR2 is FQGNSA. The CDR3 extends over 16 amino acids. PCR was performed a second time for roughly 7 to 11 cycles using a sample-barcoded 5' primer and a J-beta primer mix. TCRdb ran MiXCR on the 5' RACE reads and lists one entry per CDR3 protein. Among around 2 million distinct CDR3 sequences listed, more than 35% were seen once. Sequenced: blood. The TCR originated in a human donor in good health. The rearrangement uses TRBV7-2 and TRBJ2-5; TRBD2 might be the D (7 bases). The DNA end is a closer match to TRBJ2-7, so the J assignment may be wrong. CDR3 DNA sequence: TGTGCCGGCAGCAAACAGGGAGGGGAACTAGCCTACGAGCAGTACTTC. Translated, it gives CAGSKQGGELAYEQYF.